What follows describes a single TCR beta chain. Antigen: not known. Trimming at V came to 6 bases and at J to 3 bases, leaving 2 bases not matched to a gene. In germline, CDR1 is MNHEY, CDR2 SVGAGI. The CDR3 sequence is 13 residues long. The sample belongs to a study of a mutant IDH1 vaccine in newly diagnosed glioma. Study overall: Once 4-6 weeks had passed after radiotherapy alone, vaccination started, or it started with temozolomide cycles. Patients arrived already treated with radiotherapy, temozolomide, or both, most having had both. At week 47 came visit V13, while visit V12 had come at week 35.

Described time point: week 35, safety follow-up. One vaccine dose held 300 ug of mutant IDH1 20-mer peptide and came with topical imiquimod. The assay was immunoSEQ multiplex PCR, and TCRdb's table has in-frame clones only and misses some. The sample records about 46,000 clones, approximately 92% being singletons. This TCR came from a man between 45 and 60 years old with glioma. The chain has TRBV6-5 and TRBJ2-7, with 10 positions matching TRBD1. The sample here was PBMCs, taken from a glioma patient whose treatment included an IDH1 peptide vaccine. The CDR3 DNA is TGTGCCAGCAGACGGGACAGGGGCTACGAGCAGTACTTC. Protein sequence: CASRRDRGYEQYF.